Each of the 28 T cell receptor beta chains below was sequenced from the same sample in a study of Ad26.COV2.S vaccination and SARS-CoV-2 variants. Clones were read by immunoSEQ multiplex PCR, and TCRdb kept only the in-frame ones, dropping some. The sample carries about 680,000 clones, roughly nine tenths recorded once. The treatment: about 20 received Ad26.COV2.S at low or high dose, single or two shots; 5 received placebo; per-sample allocation not given. Collection of samples fell on day 63 after the first vaccine or placebo injection. Specimen: peripheral blood, collected in a trial of Ad26.COV2.S vaccine versus placebo. These receptors were obtained from a person between 18 and 65 years old who received the Ad26.COV2.S COVID-19 vaccine or a placebo.

A single count supports this clone. The chain has TRBV11-2 and TRBJ1-1; tentative D call: TRBD1 (5 bases). V lost 7 bases and J 4 bases, leaving 13 bases between the germline ends. The CDR3 contains 13 residues. Germline-derived CDR1 and CDR2 are SGHAT and FQNNGV. The CDR3 is CASTKGQGTEAFF. The DNA of the CDR3 is TGTGCCAGCACTAAGGGGCAGGGCACTGAAGCTTTCTTT.

The chain employs TRBV15 and TRBJ2-1, with 11 bases fitting TRBD2. This CDR3 spans 17 amino acids. Germline CDR1 reads LNHNV; CDR2 reads YYDKDF (reference sequence). V lost 6 bases and J lost 4; bases outside the gene matches: 11. CDR3 residues: CATSSLAGGTKYNEQFF. For the CDR3, the DNA is TGTGCCACCAGTTCCTTAGCGGGAGGGACCAAGTACAATGAGCAGTTCTTC.

The genes are TRBV4-1 and TRBJ2-5; D is ambiguous. Trimming removed 2 bases at V and 4 bases at J, with 8 bases between. The CDR3 is made up of 13 amino acids. The V gene's germline CDR1 is MGHRA and CDR2 YSYEKL. CDR3 amino acids: CASSQWRRETQYF. The CDR3 region has the DNA TGCGCCAGCAGCCAATGGCGGAGAGAGACCCAGTACTTC.

The V and J genes are TRBV9 and TRBJ2-7, with D possibly matching TRBD1 (6 bases). V shed 4 bases and J shed 6 bases, with 17 bases lying between them. CDR3 length: 14 amino acids. Germline assignment: CDR1 SGDLS and CDR2 YYNGEE. Written as DNA, the CDR3 is TGTGCCAGCAGCCCTATAGGACAGTCCCGCGAGCAGTACTTC. This encodes CASSPIGQSREQYF.

The chain has TRBV10-3 and TRBJ2-6; D unclear. Deletions cut 4 bases from V and 0 bases from J, with 7 bases between. CDR1 is ENHRY, CDR2 SYGVKD, per germline. This CDR3 spans 15 amino acids. The CDR3: CAISGSPSGANVLTF. CDR3 nucleotides: TGTGCCATCAGTGGATCTCCCTCTGGGGCCAACGTCCTGACTTTC.

This chain's CDR3 is CASSFADRPTYEQYF. The CDR3 nucleotides read TGTGCCAGCAGTTTCGCGGACAGGCCCACCTACGAGCAGTACTTC. The J gene is TRBJ2-7, the V gene TRBV6-5; 7 positions match TRBD1. Looked up from germline, CDR1 is MNHEY and CDR2 is SVGAGI. After removal of 4 bases from V and 2 bases from J, the junction contained 8 bases not matched to a gene. This CDR3 is built from 15 residues.

This clone has more than one count but fewer than ten. The chain recombines TRBV7-9 with TRBJ1-5; D perhaps matches TRBD1 (6 bases). There are 15 residues in the CDR3. The V end was cut by 5 bases, the J end by 0 bases, with 11 bases between. Per germline, CDR1 SEHNR and CDR2 FQNEAQ (reference sequence). CDR3 coding DNA: TGTGCCAGCAGCCGAACAGGGAATAGCAATCAGCCCCAGCATTTT. Amino acids: CASSRTGNSNQPQHF.

This clone was observed a single time. J is TRBJ2-1 and V is TRBV5-6, with TRBD2 identical over 15 bases. The CDR3 covers 18 residues. From germline, CDR1 is SGHDT and CDR2 YYEEEE. V gave up 4 bases and J gave up 3 bases; unmatched junction bases: 8. CDR3 in amino acids: CASSLPPGLAGGYNEQFF. CDR3 in DNA: TGTGCCAGCAGCCTCCCACCGGGACTAGCGGGGGGCTACAATGAGCAGTTCTTC.

The chain has TRBV7-2 and TRBJ2-7; D assignment may be TRBD1 or TRBD2 (5 bases each). The germline gives CDR1 SGHTA, CDR2 FQGNSA. V was cut by 5 bases and J by 4 bases, with 27 bases left in between. The CDR3 length is 18 residues. CDR3 region: CASSPPPSGTVSRYEQYF. CDR3 sequence (DNA): TGTGCCAGCAGCCCGCCCCCCTCCGGGACCGTCTCGAGGTACGAGCAGTACTTC.

The genes are TRBV4-1 and TRBJ1-5; D not certain. The ends were cut back, 5 bases at V and 0 bases at J, with 14 bases in the middle. This CDR3 comprises 16 residues. The germline V gene has CDR1 MGHRA and CDR2 YSYEKL. CDR3 sequence reads: CASSKTGTDSNQPQHF. As DNA, the CDR3 is TGCGCCAGCAGCAAGACGGGAACGGATAGCAATCAGCCCCAGCATTTT.

This chain joins TRBV11-3 and TRBJ1-2; TRBD1 matches at 8 bases. CDR1 is SGHNT, CDR2 YENEEA, per germline. This CDR3 region has 13 residues. Germline trimming cut 5 bases from V and 7 bases from J; bases unmatched to any gene: 6. CDR3 sequence reads: CASSTDRGGGYTF. CDR3 nucleotides: TGTGCCAGCAGCACCGACAGGGGTGGTGGCTACACCTTC.

This clone has a single count. The rearrangement joins TRBV18 to TRBJ2-5; D is perhaps TRBD2 (6 bases). Germline values: CDR1 KGHSH, CDR2 LQKENI. The CDR3 is 15 residues long. With 4 bases removed from V and 0 bases from J, the gap between germline ends came to 12 bases. CDR3 sequence reads: CASSLTRDYQETQYF. In nucleotides, the CDR3 is TGTGCCAGCTCACTTACCCGGGACTACCAAGAGACCCAGTACTTC.

The chain combines TRBV6-4 with TRBJ2-3, with D perhaps assigned TRBD1 or TRBD2 (5 bases each). V was trimmed by 3 bases and J by 8 bases, leaving 12 bases between them. The CDR3 contains 13 residues. Germline CDR1 and CDR2: MRHNA and SNTAGT. The CDR3 DNA reads TGTGCCAGCAGTGAAGGGGATGGAGGTACGCAGTATTTT. Protein: CASSEGDGGTQYF.

The rearrangement uses TRBV9 and TRBJ2-7; D unresolved. V was shortened by 3 bases and J by 3 bases, with 16 bases between the two germline ends. Germline CDR1 and CDR2: SGDLS and YYNGEE. CDR3 length: 15 residues. CDR3 region: CASSGRSPDVYEQYF. The DNA for the CDR3 is TGTGCCAGCAGCGGACGGTCTCCTGATGTCTACGAGCAGTACTTC.

The chain uses TRBV14 and TRBJ2-1, with D maybe TRBD2 (5 bases). The germline V and J ends were trimmed by 1 base and 0 bases, with 10 bases remaining between them. The length of the CDR3 is 16 residues. Germline V gene data show CDR1 as SGHDN and CDR2 as FVKESK. CDR3 nucleotides: TGTGCCAGCAGCCAAGTCTCGGGAAGCTCCTACAATGAGCAGTTCTTC. Its protein is CASSQVSGSSYNEQFF.

This rearrangement joins TRBV5-1 to TRBJ1-1; D gene unclear. Trimming stripped 0 bases from V and 1 base from J, with 10 bases between. The CDR3 is 15 amino acids. The germline V gene encodes CDR1 SGHRS and CDR2 YFSETQ. CDR3 sequence reads: CASSLAEGGNTEAFF. The DNA for the CDR3 is TGCGCCAGCAGCTTGGCTGAGGGAGGGAACACTGAAGCTTTCTTT. Full variable domain (missing parts from reference TRBV5-1 and TRBJ1-1): KAGVTQTPRYLIKTRGQQVTLSCSPISGHRSVSWYQQTPGQGLQFLFEYFSETQRNKGNFPGRFSGRQFSNSRSEMNVSTLELGDSALYLCASSLAEGGNTEAFFGQGTRLTVV.

A note on this clone: This sample also contains other DNA sequences that code for the same CDR3. The V and J genes are TRBV27 and TRBJ2-7, with a weak D call TRBD1 (6 bases). The germline V gene has CDR1 MNHEY and CDR2 SMNVEV (reference sequence). CDR3 length: 13 amino acids. Trimming removed 6 bases at V and 1 base at J, with 10 bases between. The CDR3 loop reads CASSSGQSYEQYF. CDR3 nucleotides: TGTGCCAGCAGCTCAGGACAGTCCTACGAGCAGTACTTC.

V gene TRBV6-5 combines with J gene TRBJ1-1, with 7 positions matching TRBD1. The germline CDR1 and CDR2 sequences are MNHEY and SVGAGI. V shed 0 bases and J 4 bases; nucleotides not matched to a gene: 5. The CDR3 loop spans 15 amino acids. The CDR3 DNA follows: TGTGCCAGCAGTTACTCGAAGGGGGCCGGCACTGAAGCTTTCTTT. Residues: CASSYSKGAGTEAFF.

The chain combines TRBV30 with TRBJ2-2, with D unresolved. Trimming pared 1 base from V and 5 bases from J, leaving 14 bases between. Germline CDR1 GTSNPN, CDR2 SVGIG (reference sequence). The CDR3 runs 15 residues. The CDR3 DNA reads TGTGCCTGGAGTGAGTACCTACTCTATACCGGGGAGCTGTTTTTT. Residues: CAWSEYLLYTGELFF.

The genes are TRBV7-8 and TRBJ1-4; tentative D call: TRBD1 (5 bases). The V gene lost 6 bases and the J gene lost 8 bases, with 13 bases spanning the gap. The CDR3 is 13 amino acids. Germline V CDR1 and CDR2: SGHVS, FQNEAQ. The CDR3 is CASRGEAREKLFF. DNA for the CDR3: TGTGCCAGCAGGGGGGAAGCAAGGGAAAAACTGTTTTTT.

This clone was picked up one time. This chain links TRBV7-8 with TRBJ2-3; no firm D call. The CDR3 is made up of 14 amino acids. V gave up 0 bases and J gave up 0 bases, with 4 bases separating them. Germline CDR1 reads SGHVS; CDR2 reads FQNEAQ. CDR3 coding DNA: TGTGCCAGCAGCTTAGCAAGGAGCACAGATACGCAGTATTTT. Translating gives CASSLARSTDTQYF.

This clone has only a few counts. This chain links TRBV5-1 with TRBJ2-7, with D unresolved. Germline V gene sequence: CDR1 SGHRS, CDR2 YFSETQ. This CDR3 region has 16 residues. V was clipped by 4 bases and J by 2 bases, with 19 bases between them. CDR3 region: CASSPTASTETYEQYF. In DNA, the CDR3 is TGCGCCAGCAGCCCAACGGCTAGTACCGAAACCTACGAGCAGTACTTC.

The J gene is TRBJ1-2, the V gene TRBV27, with D maybe TRBD1 (5 bases). Per germline, CDR1 MNHEY and CDR2 SMNVEV (reference sequence). V was clipped by 7 bases and J by 10 bases, with 19 bases between them. The CDR3 consists of 13 residues. The DNA of the CDR3 is TGTGCCAGCAAAGGAAGGCAGGGCCGTTTCTACACCTTC. Translated, it gives CASKGRQGRFYTF.

V gene TRBV30 combines with J gene TRBJ2-6; perhaps TRBD1 as D (6 bases). CDR1 and CDR2 (germline): GTSNPN, SVGIG (reference sequence). Trimming shortened V by 1 base and J by 0 bases, and 19 bases separated the two germline ends. The length of the CDR3 is 19 residues. CDR3 sequence (DNA): TGTGCCTGGAGTGCCTTCGCAGGGGATCTTTTCTCTGGGGCCAACGTCCTGACTTTC. As protein: CAWSAFAGDLFSGANVLTF. The whole variable domain, remainder taken from reference TRBV30 and TRBJ2-6, is SQTIHQWPATLVQPVGSPLSLECTVEGTSNPNLYWYRQAAGRGLQLLFYSVGIGQISSEVPQNLSASRPQDRQFILSSKKLLLSDSGFYLCAWSAFAGDLFSGANVLTFGAGSRLTVL.

This clone occurred once. This rearrangement joins TRBV30 to TRBJ1-3; TRBD1 matches at 8 bases. The CDR3 totals 15 residues. The germline gives CDR1 GTSNPN, CDR2 SVGIG (reference sequence). The junction had 5 bases not matched to a gene; V was cut back by 2 bases and J by 2 bases. CDR3 DNA sequence: TGTGCCTGGAGTTCCAGGGGGCTCCCTGGAAACACCATATATTTT. It yields the protein CAWSSRGLPGNTIYF.

The rearrangement joins TRBV3-1 (or the pseudogene TRBV3-2) to TRBJ2-3; D is undetermined. Deletions cut 5 bases from V and 0 bases from J, with 18 bases between. The CDR3 is 17 amino acids. Looked up from germline, CDR1 is LGHDT and CDR2 is YNNKEL (reference sequence). The CDR3 loop is CASSGNRGITSTDTQYF. CDR3 bases: TGTGCCAGCAGCGGAAACAGAGGCATTACTAGCACAGATACGCAGTATTTT.

The J gene is TRBJ1-4, the V gene TRBV6-5; D uncertain. Looked up from germline, CDR1 is MNHEY and CDR2 is SVGAGI. The CDR3 covers 12 residues. V lost 5 bases to trimming and J lost 3 bases, with 4 bases between them. The CDR3 region is CASSRANEKLFF. The CDR3 DNA is TGTGCCAGCAGTAGGGCTAATGAAAAACTGTTTTTT.

The V call is TRBV6-5, the J call TRBJ2-2, with a possible D match to TRBD2 (7 bases). Germline V CDR1 and CDR2: MNHEY, SVGAGI. Trimming shortened V by 4 bases and J by 4 bases, and 13 bases separated the two germline ends. The CDR3 spans 15 residues. This CDR3 reads CASSLGGAVTGELFF. CDR3 nucleotides: TGTGCCAGCAGTTTAGGGGGGGCCGTCACCGGGGAGCTGTTTTTT.